This T cell receptor (beta chain) comes out of a study of blood T cell repertoires in COVID-19. There are 14 residues in the CDR3. The V end was cut by 4 bases, the J end by 3 bases, with 11 bases between. Germline lookup yields CDR1 SGHRS and CDR2 YFSETQ. Authors' analysis steps: Amplification of reference gene primers was used by the study to estimate nucleated cell counts. Assay used: immunoSEQ multiplex PCR; TCRdb lists only in-frame clones, some missing. That table furnishes V, J and clone size, whereas the DNA furnished D and trimming. The sample records about 150,000 clones, 75% to 90% being singletons.

The TCR sequence derives from a man between 60 and 70 years old with active or convalescent COVID-19. The chain uses TRBV5-1 and TRBJ1-3; D is possibly TRBD1 (6 bases). Material: peripheral blood. The CDR3 sequence: CASSAQGFGNTIYF. In DNA form, the CDR3 reads TGCGCCAGCAGCGCACAGGGATTTGGAAACACCATATATTTT.